The 29 T cell receptor beta chains below all came from one sample that was sequenced in a study of blood T cell repertoires in COVID-19. Sequenced by immunoSEQ multiplex PCR; TCRdb stores in-frame clones only, minus some. The repertoire consists of roughly 42,000 clones, with about 90% occurring once and the leading ten covering 2.5% to 3.5%. Sequenced sample: peripheral blood. The receptors come from a man aged 50 to 59 with active COVID-19.

The gene calls are TRBV6-5 and TRBJ1-4; D not resolved. V was clipped by 8 bases and J by 3 bases, with 13 bases between them. Germline CDR1 MNHEY, CDR2 SVGAGI. CDR3 length equals 14 residues. In DNA, the CDR3 is TGTGCCAGCTTAAACCCCGCGTCTAATGAAAAACTGTTTTTT. Translating it yields CASLNPASNEKLFF.

This rearrangement joins TRBV24-1 to TRBJ2-3; 12 bases match TRBD2. V was pared by 4 bases and J by 2 bases, with 3 bases of the junction left unmatched. CDR3 length: 16 amino acids. Germline V gene sequence: CDR1 KGHDR, CDR2 SFDVKD. The CDR3 sequence: CATSDSSGGATDTQYF. The CDR3 DNA reads TGTGCCACCAGTGACTCTAGCGGGGGGGCCACAGATACGCAGTATTTT.

The CDR3 protein is CASSETRPGGGNEKLFF. DNA for the CDR3: TGTGCCAGCAGTGAAACCCGGCCAGGGGGCGGTAATGAAAAACTGTTTTTT. The chain is built from TRBV6-1 and TRBJ1-4; 8 positions match TRBD1. V gave up 2 bases and J gave up 4 bases; unmatched junction bases: 9. Per the germline V gene, CDR1 is MNHNS and CDR2 is SASEGT. CDR3 length: 17 amino acids.

The chain uses TRBV7-2 and TRBJ2-5; D is ambiguous. CDR1 and CDR2 (germline): SGHTA, FQGNSA. Trimming took off 5 bases at V and 1 base at J, with 11 bases between the two ends. The CDR3 totals 14 residues. This CDR3 is CASSRASVQETQYF. DNA of the CDR3: TGTGCCAGCAGCCGCGCGTCCGTCCAAGAGACCCAGTACTTC.

The gene calls are TRBV6-1 and TRBJ2-3; 7 positions agree with TRBD2. The J segment lost 3 bases and the V segment lost 4 bases, leaving 10 bases of the junction unmatched. The CDR3 is 16 amino acids. Germline V gene lookup returns CDR1 MNHNS and CDR2 SASEGT. The CDR3 nucleotides read TGTGCCAGCAGTGCATTTTCAGCCGGGGGGACAGATACGCAGTATTTT. This encodes CASSAFSAGGTDTQYF.

The chain carries TRBV7-9 and TRBJ1-2, with 7 bases aligning to TRBD1. Germline values: CDR1 SEHNR, CDR2 FQNEAQ (reference sequence). J lost 4 bases, V lost 6 bases, and 11 bases had no gene match. This CDR3 has 15 amino acids. The CDR3 loop is CASRRQEGASYGYTF. For the CDR3, the DNA is TGTGCCAGCAGACGTCAAGAGGGGGCCAGCTATGGCTACACCTTC.

The rearrangement joins TRBV12-5 to TRBJ2-2, with 7 bases that match TRBD1. CDR1 is LGHNT, CDR2 FRNRAP, per germline. V gave up 5 bases and J gave up 0 bases; unmatched junction bases: 6. The CDR3 loop spans 16 amino acids. This CDR3 reads CASGTGQTTNTGELFF. In DNA form, the CDR3 reads TGTGCTAGTGGTACGGGACAGACCACGAACACCGGGGAGCTGTTTTTT.

The V call is TRBV7-2, the J call TRBJ2-5; D uncertain. CDR3 length equals 13 residues. In germline, CDR1 is SGHTA, CDR2 FQGNSA. With 5 bases removed from V and 5 bases from J, the gap between germline ends came to 12 bases. The CDR3 spells CASSPFTQETQYF. In nucleotides, the CDR3 is TGTGCCAGCAGCCCCTTTACCCAGGAGACCCAGTACTTC. The complete variable domain, with remaining parts taken from reference TRBV7-2 and TRBJ2-5, reads GAGVSQSPSNKVTEKGKDVELRCDPISGHTALYWYRQSLGQGLEFLIYFQGNSAPDKSGLPSDRFSAERTGGSVSTLTIQRTQQEDSAVYLCASSPFTQETQYFGPGTRLLVL.

The V and J genes are TRBV6-6 and TRBJ1-5, with 10 bases identical to TRBD1. This CDR3 region has 16 residues. Per germline, CDR1 MNHNY and CDR2 SVGAGI (reference sequence). V dropped 5 bases and J dropped 4; count of bases not matched to a gene: 8. The CDR3 reads CASSLGRQGANQPQHF. The CDR3 DNA is TGTGCCAGCAGTCTTGGGCGACAGGGGGCAAATCAGCCCCAGCATTTT.

This chain uses TRBV2 with TRBJ2-5; weak D call: TRBD1 (6 bases). The V end lost 3 bases, the J end lost 2 bases, and 13 bases lay between the germline ends. The CDR3 is 15 amino acids. Germline V gives CDR1 SNHLY, CDR2 FYNNEI. CDR3 protein: CASSDGRTAQETQYF. The CDR3 DNA follows: TGTGCCAGCAGTGATGGCCGGACAGCACAAGAGACCCAGTACTTC.

This clone has a single count. The chain joins TRBV3-1 (or the pseudogene TRBV3-2) to TRBJ2-1, with 10 bases lining up with TRBD2. The CDR3 is 13 amino acids. J was trimmed by 6 bases and V by 9 bases; bases with no gene match: 5. CDR1 and CDR2 from the germline V gene are LGHDT and YNNKEL (reference sequence). The CDR3 region has the DNA TGTGCCAGGGTGAAGCGGGGGGGCAATGAGCAGTTCTTC. This translates into CARVKRGGNEQFF.

The chain links TRBV29-1 to TRBJ2-7; D possibly corresponds to TRBD1 (6 bases). Trimming shortened V by 6 bases and J by 3 bases, and 12 bases separated the two germline ends. Germline CDR1 reads SQVTM; CDR2 reads ANQGSEA. The CDR3 loop spans 12 amino acids. The CDR3, as DNA: TGCAGCGTGCGGACAGAGGGCTACGAGCAGTACTTC. It specifies CSVRTEGYEQYF.

The CDR3 coding sequence is TGTGCCAGCAGTTCTCCCCCGGGACAGAGTTTTCAGCCCCAGCATTTT. Protein product: CASSSPPGQSFQPQHF. The chain links TRBV6-5 to TRBJ1-5; 7 bases map to TRBD1. The V gene end was trimmed by 4 bases and the J gene end by 6 bases; junction bases not matched to a gene: 12. The CDR3 is 16 residues long. Germline assignment: CDR1 MNHEY and CDR2 SVGAGI.

The chain employs TRBV7-3 and TRBJ1-5; D may be TRBD1 (5 bases). The CDR3 totals 13 residues. CDR1 is SGHTA, CDR2 FQGTGA, per germline. V was shortened by 5 bases and J by 9 bases, with 14 bases between the two germline ends. CDR3 residues: CASSNGGGTPQHF. CDR3 DNA sequence: TGTGCCAGCAGCAATGGGGGGGGGACGCCCCAGCATTTT.

The chain is built from TRBV25-1 and TRBJ1-2; no reliable D call. Germline V gene sequence: CDR1 MGHDK, CDR2 SYGVNS. The length of the CDR3 is 12 residues. Trimming removed 6 bases at V and 0 bases at J, with 5 bases between. The CDR3 DNA is TGTGCCAGCAGAGCGGCTAACTATGGCTACACCTTC. This codes for CASRAANYGYTF.

The chain recombines TRBV7-9 with TRBJ2-1, with 7 bases that match TRBD2. Trimming removed 5 bases from V and 7 bases from J; junction bases left unmatched: 17. CDR1 and CDR2 (germline): SEHNR, FQNEAQ (reference sequence). The CDR3 is made up of 17 amino acids. The CDR3 DNA follows: TGTGCCAGCAGCCCCCGTTCGGGGAGGGAAAGAAGGAATGAGCAGTTCTTC. It specifies CASSPRSGRERRNEQFF.

This chain connects TRBV7-2 to TRBJ2-7, with no clear D. Germline V gene data show CDR1 as SGHTA and CDR2 as FQGNSA. V shed 0 bases and J shed 5 bases, with 8 bases lying between them. CDR3 length: 13 amino acids. CDR3 coding DNA: TGTGCCAGCAGCTTAGCGTTCGGAGACGAGCAGTACTTC. Translating it yields CASSLAFGDEQYF.

V is TRBV18 and J is TRBJ2-7, with 8 bases that match TRBD2. CDR1 is KGHSH, CDR2 LQKENI, per germline. After removal of 3 bases from V and 9 bases from J, the junction contained 7 bases not matched to a gene. The CDR3 sequence is 13 residues long. DNA for the CDR3: TGTGCCAGCTCACCCGACGGGGGGGGTGGGCAGTACTTC. Amino acid sequence: CASSPDGGGGQYF.

This rearrangement joins TRBV7-3 to TRBJ2-3, with unresolved D. V was trimmed by 1 base and J by 2 bases, leaving 10 bases between them. The CDR3 runs to 15 residues. Germline CDR1 is SGHTA and CDR2 is FQGTGA. The CDR3 DNA follows: TGTGCCAGCAGCTTAAGTAGACTCGCCACAGATACGCAGTATTTT. Translating it yields CASSLSRLATDTQYF. Drawing the rest from reference TRBV7-3 and TRBJ2-3, the complete variable domain is GAGVSQTPSNKVTEKGKYVELRCDPISGHTALYWYRQSLGQGPEFLIYFQGTGAADDSGLPNDRFFAVRPEGSVSTLKIQRTERGDSAVYLCASSLSRLATDTQYFGPGTRLTVL.

The count of this clone is one. The chain joins TRBV4-1 to TRBJ1-1; 9 positions match TRBD1. The CDR3 runs to 16 residues. V dropped 4 bases and J dropped 2; count of bases not matched to a gene: 8. Germline V gene lookup returns CDR1 MGHRA and CDR2 YSYEKL. The CDR3 is CASSLTDRGINTEAFF. CDR3 DNA: TGCGCCAGCAGCCTAACCGACAGGGGGATTAACACTGAAGCTTTCTTT.

This chain connects TRBV5-8 to TRBJ1-3; unclear D gene. In germline, CDR1 is SGHTS, CDR2 YDEGEE. There are 12 residues in the CDR3. The V gene lost 1 base and the J gene lost 4 bases, with 3 bases spanning the gap. CDR3 DNA: TGTGCCAGCAGCTTGTCGGGAAACACCATATATTTT. It translates to CASSLSGNTIYF.

This clone appeared a single time. The rearrangement uses TRBV7-2 and TRBJ2-3, with 9 nucleotides matching TRBD2. J gave up 7 bases and V 1 base, and 9 bases lay outside the gene matches. There are 16 residues in the CDR3. The V gene's germline CDR1 is SGHTA and CDR2 FQGNSA. This chain's CDR3 is CASSLVGSGGTNTQYF. CDR3 nucleotide sequence: TGTGCCAGCAGCTTAGTGGGTAGCGGGGGTACGAATACGCAGTATTTT.

This clone occurred a few times. The CDR3 nucleotides are TGTGCCAGCAGCCCGGACAGGGGGCTCCTATACGAGCAGTACTTC. Translating gives CASSPDRGLLYEQYF. The chain combines TRBV9 with TRBJ2-7; 11 bases map to TRBD1. The CDR3 is made up of 15 amino acids. V trimming: 4 bases; J trimming: 4 bases; junction bases outside the gene matches: 7. Germline V gives CDR1 SGDLS, CDR2 YYNGEE.

The chain couples TRBV10-2 to TRBJ2-1; the D gene is possibly TRBD2 (6 bases). The ends were cut back, 10 bases at V and 5 bases at J, with 21 bases in the middle. Per the germline V gene, CDR1 is WSHSY and CDR2 is SAAADI. The CDR3 is made up of 15 amino acids. CDR3 in DNA: TGCGCCACCGCAGGCGGGACCAAGGAGAACAATGAGCAGTTCTTC. Amino acid sequence: CATAGGTKENNEQFF.

This rearrangement joins TRBV9 to TRBJ2-3, with TRBD2 matching 8 bases. Germline CDR1 and CDR2: SGDLS and YYNGEE. The length of the CDR3 is 16 residues. Trimming took 0 bases from V and 6 from J; bases not matched to a gene: 9. In DNA form, the CDR3 reads TGTGCCAGCAGCGTAGAGGCTGCGGGGGGATCGGATACGCAGTATTTT. Protein: CASSVEAAGGSDTQYF.

CDR3 region: CASREGQNSNQPQHF. The CDR3 DNA is TGTGCCAGCAGAGAGGGACAGAATAGCAATCAGCCCCAGCATTTT. The chain combines TRBV6-5 with TRBJ1-5; 7 bases are shared with TRBD1. The CDR3 length is 15 residues. With 6 bases clipped from V and 0 bases from J, the junction kept 5 bases outside the gene matches. Germline V CDR1 and CDR2: MNHEY, SVGAGI.

This chain links TRBV7-2 with TRBJ2-2, with D perhaps matching TRBD1 (5 bases). There are 14 residues in the CDR3. The V and J ends lost 3 bases and 7 bases respectively, with 12 bases between them. CDR1 and CDR2 from the germline V gene are SGHTA and FQGNSA. CDR3 sequence reads: CASSFREGGGELFF. CDR3 DNA: TGTGCCAGCAGCTTCAGGGAAGGTGGCGGGGAGCTGTTTTTT.

This chain links TRBV24-1 with TRBJ1-5; D may be TRBD1 (6 bases). The CDR3 totals 15 residues. Per the germline V gene, CDR1 is KGHDR and CDR2 is SFDVKD. V lost 5 bases, J lost 7 bases, and 17 bases lay in between. The CDR3 nucleotides are TGTGCCACCAGTGGAGTTAGGGGGAGCCTCCAGCCCCAGCATTTT. As protein: CATSGVRGSLQPQHF.

This clone was observed a single time. The rearrangement joins TRBV19 to TRBJ2-4; TRBD1 agrees at 7 bases. Germline CDR1 LNHDA, CDR2 SQIVND (reference sequence). This CDR3 spans 18 amino acids. V gave up 1 base and J gave up 4 bases; unmatched junction bases: 13. CDR3 nucleotide sequence: TGTGCCAGTAGTATAGTGGCCGTCGGAACAGGGGAAAAAAACATTCAGTACTTC. Translating it yields CASSIVAVGTGEKNIQYF.